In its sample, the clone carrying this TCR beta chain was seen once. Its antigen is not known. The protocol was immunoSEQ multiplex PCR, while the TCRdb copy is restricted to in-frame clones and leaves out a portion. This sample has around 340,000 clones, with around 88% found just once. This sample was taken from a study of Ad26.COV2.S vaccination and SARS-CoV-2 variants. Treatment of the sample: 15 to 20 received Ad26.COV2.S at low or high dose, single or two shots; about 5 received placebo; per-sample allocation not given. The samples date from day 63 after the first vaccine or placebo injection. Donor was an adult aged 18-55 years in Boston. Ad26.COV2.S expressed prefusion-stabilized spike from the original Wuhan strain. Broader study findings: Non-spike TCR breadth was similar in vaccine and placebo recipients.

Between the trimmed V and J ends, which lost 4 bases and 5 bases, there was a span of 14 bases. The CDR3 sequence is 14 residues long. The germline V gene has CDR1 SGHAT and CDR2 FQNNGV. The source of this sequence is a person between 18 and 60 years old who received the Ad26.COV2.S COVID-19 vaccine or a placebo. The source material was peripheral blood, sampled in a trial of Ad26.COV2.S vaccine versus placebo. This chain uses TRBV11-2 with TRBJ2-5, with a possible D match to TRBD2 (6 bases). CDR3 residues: CASSSRLDRETQYF. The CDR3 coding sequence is TGTGCCAGCAGCTCCCGACTAGATCGGGAGACCCAGTACTTC.